A single TCR beta chain is shown here with its context. The J segment lost 4 bases and the V segment lost 3 bases, leaving 8 bases of the junction unmatched. The CDR3 spans 15 residues. Using its own MiXCR run on the 5' RACE reads, TCRdb lists one record per CDR3 protein. This sample yields approximately 5,000 distinct CDR3 sequences, of which 30% to 40% are seen a single time; around 5.5% belongs to the top ten. Material: naive CD4+ T cells sorted from a lymph node. As for subset: naive CD4+ T cells, CD4+CD45RA+CD25-. The sequence derives from a female donor with breast cancer. This sequence joins TRBV12-3 or TRBV12-4 and TRBJ1-2; 7 positions agree with TRBD1. In DNA, the CDR3 is TGTGCCAGCAGTTTCGGGACAGCAACCCCCTATGGCTACACCTTC. Amino acids: CASSFGTATPYGYTF.